Detailed here is one T cell receptor (beta chain). Its cognate antigen has yet to be identified. Base quality data are lacking; no much larger clone is found one base away. RNA was extracted using the RNeasy kit, and roughly 0.5 to 1 microgram was reverse transcribed with random hexamers. TCR beta CDR3 regions were amplified with the immunoSEQ multiplex PCR assay covering 54 Vbeta and 13 Jbeta segments. PCR amplification bias was corrected using a synthetic template baseline for primer optimization and computational correction. The original pipeline was this. Reads were annotated to V, D and J genes according to IMGT and were analyzed with immunoSEQ Analyzer, with only productive sequences retained. Clonality was computed as one minus Shannon entropy normalized by log2 of the number of productive unique sequences. For each patient and control, public and private clones were evaluated within the 100 most prevalent clones. A clone was defined as Susac-specific if it was absent from the healthy and MS cohorts, from about 1,100 published viral clones and from other ImmuneACCESS disease sequences. The public reads were quality trimmed at Q25 with fastp and then assembled into clones with MiXCR by TCRdb, keeping productive beta chains. Rows merge per CDR3 protein into single entries with the most common DNA and genes. What appears here as the V and J calls and clone size reflects TCRdb's work, not the paper's. The sample has about 140,000 distinct CDR3 sequences on record, approximately 95% of them singletons. Of the sample, more than 0.11% falls within the top ten clones.

This sample stems from a study of CD8 T cells in Susac syndrome (dated by TCRdb to about 2019). Regarding the study in general: Of the Susac syndrome patients who were sequenced, more than five had clinically active disease and eight were in clinical remission. At blood withdrawal, Susac syndrome patients were either therapy-naive, taking corticosteroids (in some cases with IVIg as well), or taking IVIg alone. The study used repertoire sequencing to test whether antigen drove CD8+ T cell activation and differentiation in Susac syndrome. General conclusions and limits of the study: The number of individuals in the TCR sequencing and HLA analysis was recognized as being relatively small. No clonal expansion was detected in the CD4+ T cell repertoire of Susac syndrome patients.

Peripheral blood CD8+ and CD4+ T cells from healthy donors, Susac syndrome patients and multiple sclerosis patients were profiled using high-throughput TCR beta sequencing. Recently defined diagnostic criteria for definite or probable disease were met by the Susac syndrome patients. Bulk CD8+ and CD4+ T cells were purified by magnetic negative isolation, while CD8+ TEMRA cells were enriched using FACS. Blood was collected in EDTA tubes and processed within 24 hours, with PBMCs isolated through density gradient centrifugation. PBMCs intended for TCR sequencing were cryopreserved in liquid nitrogen and thawed later in a water bath at 37 degrees C. The sorted or isolated CD4+, CD8+ and CD8+ TEMRA cells reached a purity of at least 90%. This receptor was taken from a human donor with Susac syndrome. The sample consisted of CD4+ T cells from PBMCs.

The CDR3 region reads CASSFRQEALFF. DNA sequence: TGTGCCAGCAGCTTTCGACAGGAAGCCCTGTTTTTT. The chain is assembled from TRBV9 and TRBJ2-2, and possibly TRBD1, on 6 matching bases. V loses 4 bases of germline sequence and J loses 14 bases, and the interval between the two ends is 15 bases. There are 12 amino acids in the CDR3, from cysteine to phenylalanine inclusive. Only CDR3 DNA is held: 36 bases, read in frame from base 1. Taken from the germline V gene, the CDR1 and CDR2 loops are SGDLS and YYNGEE.